This T cell receptor (beta chain) came from a study of T cell responses to AZD1222 COVID-19 vaccine. Between the trimmed V and J ends, which lost 5 bases and 10 bases, there was a span of 14 bases. CDR3 length: 12 residues. Study outcomes and limitations: The sample set comprised mostly white British donors with more females, and clonal diversity was possibly underestimated. AZD1222 recipients seropositive at baseline numbered only 5 to 7. When two AZD1222 doses had been given, Spike-specific TCR breadth and depth rose. CD4 TCRs associated with vaccination spanned spike, dominating at 160-218 and 743-854.

Note on this clone: Its target is unknown.

The repertoire was sequenced with immunoSEQ multiplex PCR; TCRdb's copy has only in-frame clones and lacks some. The table shows roughly 100,000 clones, with less than 95% occurring only once. The rearrangement uses TRBV12-3 or TRBV12-4 and TRBJ1-1; D remains ambiguous. The sequence was obtained from an adult who received the AZD1222 COVID-19 vaccine. Here the sequenced sample was peripheral blood, taken 28 days after the second AZD1222 dose. The CDR3 DNA reads TGTGCCAGCAGTCCAAACCCGCCGCGAGCTTTCTTT. Translated: CASSPNPPRAFF.